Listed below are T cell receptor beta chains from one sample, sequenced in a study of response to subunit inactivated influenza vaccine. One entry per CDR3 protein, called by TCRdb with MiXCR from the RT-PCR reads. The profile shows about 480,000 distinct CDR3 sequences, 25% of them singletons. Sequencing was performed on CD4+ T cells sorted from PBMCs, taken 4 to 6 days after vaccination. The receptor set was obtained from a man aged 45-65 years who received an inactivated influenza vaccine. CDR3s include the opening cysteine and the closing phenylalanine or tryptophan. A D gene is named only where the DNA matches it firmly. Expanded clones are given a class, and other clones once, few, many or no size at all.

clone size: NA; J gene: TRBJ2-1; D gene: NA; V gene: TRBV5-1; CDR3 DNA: TGCGCCAGCAGACCGGGTTTTAGTGTTAGCTCCTACAATGAGCAGTTCTTC; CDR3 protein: CASRPGFSVSSYNEQFF
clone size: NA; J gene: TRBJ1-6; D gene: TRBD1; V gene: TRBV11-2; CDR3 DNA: TGTGCCAGCAGCTTATATCCGAGACAGGGCTTAAGTAGGTCACCCCTCCACTTT; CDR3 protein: CASSLYPRQGLSRSPLHF
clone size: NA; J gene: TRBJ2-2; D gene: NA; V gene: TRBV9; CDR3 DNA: TGTGCCAGCAGCGCTCCCAGGGGGGGTAGGGTCGACACCGGGGAGCTGTTTTTT; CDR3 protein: CASSAPRGGRVDTGELFF
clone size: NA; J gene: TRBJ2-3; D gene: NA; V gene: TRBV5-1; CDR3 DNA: TGCGCCAGCAGTACGGACGGAACTAGCACAGATACGCAGTATTTT; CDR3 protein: CASSTDGTSTDTQYF
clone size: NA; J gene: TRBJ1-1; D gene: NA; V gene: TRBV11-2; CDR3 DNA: TGTGCCAGCAGCTCTAGCGGACAGTCCAACACTGAAGCTTTCTTT; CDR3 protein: CASSSSGQSNTEAFF
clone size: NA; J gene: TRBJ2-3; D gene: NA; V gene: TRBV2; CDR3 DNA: TGTGCCAGCAGTGTGGTTCCGGGCACAGATACGCAGTATTTT; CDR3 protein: CASSVVPGTDTQYF
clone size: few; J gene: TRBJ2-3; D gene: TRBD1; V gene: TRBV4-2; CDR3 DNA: TGTGCCAGCAGCGTCCGGGACAGGGGACCCGTCGGTGGTACGCAGTATTTT; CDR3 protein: CASSVRDRGPVGGTQYF
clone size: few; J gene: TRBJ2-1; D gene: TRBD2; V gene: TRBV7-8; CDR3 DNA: TGTGCCAGCAGCCTACCGACTAGCGGTTCCTACAATGAGCAGTTCTTC; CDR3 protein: CASSLPTSGSYNEQFF
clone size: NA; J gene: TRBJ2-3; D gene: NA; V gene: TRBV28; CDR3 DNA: TGTGCCATCGGAGCGGGTCACACAGATACGCAGTATTTT; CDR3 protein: CAIGAGHTDTQYF
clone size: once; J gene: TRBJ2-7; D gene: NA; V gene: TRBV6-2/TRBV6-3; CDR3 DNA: TGTGCCAGCAGCCTAGCGTGGAAGCTCTACGAGCAGTACTTC; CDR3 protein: CASSLAWKLYEQYF
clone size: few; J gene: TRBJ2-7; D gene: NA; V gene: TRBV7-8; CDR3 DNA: TGTGCCAGCAGCTTGGACCATACCGGAGGGCCAACCCACCAGCAGTACTTC; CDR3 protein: CASSLDHTGGPTHQQYF
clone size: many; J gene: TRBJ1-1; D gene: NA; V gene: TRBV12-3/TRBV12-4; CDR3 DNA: TGTGCCAGCAGCAATCCAACTACCCTAAGGGCTGAAGCTTTCTTT; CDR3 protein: CASSNPTTLRAEAFF
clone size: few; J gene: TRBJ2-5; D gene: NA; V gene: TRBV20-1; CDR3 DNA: TGCAGTGCACTCCCTGGGCTAGGCTCTAAAGAGACCCAGTACTTC; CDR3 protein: CSALPGLGSKETQYF
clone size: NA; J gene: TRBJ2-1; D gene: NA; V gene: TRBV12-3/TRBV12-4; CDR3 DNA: TGTGCCAGCAGTCTTCCCCCTAATGAGCAGTTCTTC; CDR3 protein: CASSLPPNEQFF
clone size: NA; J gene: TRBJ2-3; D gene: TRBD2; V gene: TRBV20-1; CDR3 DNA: TGCAGTGCCCCCCGGGGACTAGCGAGTAGCACAGATACGCAGTATTTT; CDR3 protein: CSAPRGLASSTDTQYF
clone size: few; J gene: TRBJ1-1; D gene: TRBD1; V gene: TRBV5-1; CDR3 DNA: TGCGCCAGCAGCTTGGCGTTGGGACAGGGCACTGAAGCTTTCTTT; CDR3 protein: CASSLALGQGTEAFF
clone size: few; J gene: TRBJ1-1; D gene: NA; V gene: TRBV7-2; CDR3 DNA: TGTGCCAGCAGCTTAGGGTGGGGCGGGATCTCTGAAGCTTTCTTT; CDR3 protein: CASSLGWGGISEAFF
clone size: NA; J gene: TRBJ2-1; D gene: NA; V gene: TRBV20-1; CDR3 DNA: TGCAGTGCTAGAGGCTCGGGTAGCGGAGGCTACAATGAGCAGTTCTTC; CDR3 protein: CSARGSGSGGYNEQFF
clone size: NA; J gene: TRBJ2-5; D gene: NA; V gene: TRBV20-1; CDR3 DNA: TGCAGTGCTAGAGGAACCGAAGCCCAAGAGACCCAGTACTTC; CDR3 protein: CSARGTEAQETQYF
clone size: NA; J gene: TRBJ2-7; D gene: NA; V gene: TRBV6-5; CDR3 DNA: TGTGCCAGCAGTTACGGGATAGGATACTACGAGCAGTACTTC; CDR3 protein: CASSYGIGYYEQYF
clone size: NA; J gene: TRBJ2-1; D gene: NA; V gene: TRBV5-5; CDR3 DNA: TGTGCCAGCAGCTTTACGGGGAGGCTTTTTGAGCAGTTCTTC; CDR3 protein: CASSFTGRLFEQFF
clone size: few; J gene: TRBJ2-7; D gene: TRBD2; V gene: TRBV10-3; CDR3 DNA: TGTGCCATCAAGGCTAGCGGGACAACCTACGAGCAGTACTTC; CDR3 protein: CAIKASGTTYEQYF
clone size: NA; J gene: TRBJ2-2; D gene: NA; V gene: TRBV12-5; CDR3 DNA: TGTGCTAGTGGTCAGGGCGGCACCGGGGAGCTGTTTTTT; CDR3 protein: CASGQGGTGELFF
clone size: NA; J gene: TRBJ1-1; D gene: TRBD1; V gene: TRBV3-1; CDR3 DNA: TGTGCCAGCAGCCAAGAATTGGATTCAGGGGGGCGAAACACTGAAGCTTTCTTT; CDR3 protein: CASSQELDSGGRNTEAFF
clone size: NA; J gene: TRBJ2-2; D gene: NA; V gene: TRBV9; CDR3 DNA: TGTGCCAGCAGCGTGGGAGAGAGGGAGCTGTTTTTT; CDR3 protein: CASSVGERELFF
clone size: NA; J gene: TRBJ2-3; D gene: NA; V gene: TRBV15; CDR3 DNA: TGTGCCACCAGCAGTATGGTCACAGATACGCAGTATTTT; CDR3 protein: CATSSMVTDTQYF
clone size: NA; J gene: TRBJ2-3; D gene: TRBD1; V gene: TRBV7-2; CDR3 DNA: TGTGCCAGCAGCCCCTCCTGGGACAGGGGGATTAGGCAGTATTTT; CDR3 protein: CASSPSWDRGIRQYF
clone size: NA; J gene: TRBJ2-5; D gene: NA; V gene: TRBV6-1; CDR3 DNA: TGTGCCAGCAGCAGGGCCCGGGGAGAGACCCAGTACTTC; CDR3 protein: CASSRARGETQYF
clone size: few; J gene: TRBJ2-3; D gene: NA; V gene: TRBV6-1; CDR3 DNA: TGTGCCACCCAGATGCGGGGTGGGACAGATACGCAGTATTTT; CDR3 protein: CATQMRGGTDTQYF
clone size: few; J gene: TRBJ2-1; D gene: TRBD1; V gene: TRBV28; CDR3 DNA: TGTGCCAGCATTGGGGGGGACAGGGTGAGGAGCTCCTACAATGAGCAGTTCTTC; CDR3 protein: CASIGGDRVRSSYNEQFF
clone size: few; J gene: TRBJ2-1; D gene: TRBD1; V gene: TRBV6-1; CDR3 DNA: TGTGCCAGCGTCACCGGGACAGGGACCTTCAATGAGCAGTTCTTC; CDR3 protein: CASVTGTGTFNEQFF
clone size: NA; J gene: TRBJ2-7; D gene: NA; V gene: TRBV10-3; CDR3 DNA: TGTGCCATCAGTGGGGGGGGCGGAGCAAGCTCCTACGAGCAGTACTTC; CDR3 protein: CAISGGGGASSYEQYF
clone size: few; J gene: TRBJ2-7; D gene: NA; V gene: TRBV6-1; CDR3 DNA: TGTGCCAGCAGACCTGACAGTCTCCACGAGCAGTACTTC; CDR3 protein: CASRPDSLHEQYF
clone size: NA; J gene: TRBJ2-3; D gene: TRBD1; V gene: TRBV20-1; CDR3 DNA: TGCAGTGCTAGAGATCGTGGACAGGCCACAGATACGCAGTATTTT; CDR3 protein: CSARDRGQATDTQYF
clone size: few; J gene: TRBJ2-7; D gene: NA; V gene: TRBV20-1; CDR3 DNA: TGCAGTGCTAGCCACGAGGGACGCCTCTCCTACGAGCAGTACTTC; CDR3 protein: CSASHEGRLSYEQYF
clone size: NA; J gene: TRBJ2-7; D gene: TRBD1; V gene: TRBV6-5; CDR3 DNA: TGTGCCAGCAGTTACTCTCTCTTCGGCAGGGGGAACGAGCAGTACTTC; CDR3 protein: CASSYSLFGRGNEQYF
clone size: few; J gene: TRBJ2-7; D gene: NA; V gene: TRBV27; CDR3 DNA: TGTGCCAGCAGTTTGCTCCGGGGCGGGCGGTATGGTTACGAGCAGTACTTC; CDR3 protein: CASSLLRGGRYGYEQYF
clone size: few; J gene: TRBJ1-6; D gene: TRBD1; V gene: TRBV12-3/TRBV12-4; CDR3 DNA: TGTGCCAGCAGTTTAATGGGGACAGATTTACCCCTCCACTTT; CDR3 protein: CASSLMGTDLPLHF
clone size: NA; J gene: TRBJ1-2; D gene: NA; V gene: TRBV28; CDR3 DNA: TGTGCCAGCACCCTAAGGTTCCCCTATGGCTACACCTTC; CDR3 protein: CASTLRFPYGYTF
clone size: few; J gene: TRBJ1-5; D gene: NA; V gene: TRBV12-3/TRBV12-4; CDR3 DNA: TGTGCCAGCAGTCACAACAGCGCCCAGGGGAGCAATCAGCCCCAGCATTTT; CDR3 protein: CASSHNSAQGSNQPQHF
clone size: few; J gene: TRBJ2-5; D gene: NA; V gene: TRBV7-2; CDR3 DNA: TGTGCCAGCAGCTTATACAGAGCGGGTGGGACCCAGTACTTC; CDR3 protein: CASSLYRAGGTQYF
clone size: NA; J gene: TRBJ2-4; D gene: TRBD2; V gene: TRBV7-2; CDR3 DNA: TGTGCCAGCAGCGGGCAGCGGGGGGGGCCGGTAAACATTCAGTACTTC; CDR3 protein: CASSGQRGGPVNIQYF
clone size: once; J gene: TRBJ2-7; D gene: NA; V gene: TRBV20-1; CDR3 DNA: TGCAGTGCTAGAGATTGGGCCAGGGACTTCTACGAGCAGTACTTC; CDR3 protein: CSARDWARDFYEQYF
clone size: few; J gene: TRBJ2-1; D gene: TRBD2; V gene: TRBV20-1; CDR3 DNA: TGCAGTGCTAACTGGGCTAGCGGGATGAGCAATGAGCAGTTCTTC; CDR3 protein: CSANWASGMSNEQFF
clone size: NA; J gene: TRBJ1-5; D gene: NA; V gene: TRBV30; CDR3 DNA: TGTGCCTGGAGCGACGGGGTCGGGCAGCCCCAGCATTTT; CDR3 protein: CAWSDGVGQPQHF
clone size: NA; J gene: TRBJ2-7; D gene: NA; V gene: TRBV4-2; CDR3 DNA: TGTGCCAGCAGCCAAGTCCCAACAGGGGGGGAAACCTACGAGCAGTACTTC; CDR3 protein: CASSQVPTGGETYEQYF
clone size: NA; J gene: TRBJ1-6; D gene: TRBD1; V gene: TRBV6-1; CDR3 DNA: TGTGCCAGCAGTACCGTCGGGGACAGGGTTTCACCCCTCCACTTT; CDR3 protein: CASSTVGDRVSPLHF
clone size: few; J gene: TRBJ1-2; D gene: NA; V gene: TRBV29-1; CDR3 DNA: TGCAGCGTTGACGGGCAGGGGAATGGCTACACCTTC; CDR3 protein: CSVDGQGNGYTF
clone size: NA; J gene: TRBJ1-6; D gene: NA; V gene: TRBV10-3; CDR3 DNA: TGTGCCATCAGTCCCCAATCTGCGGGGGCCTTTAATTCACCCCTCCACTTT; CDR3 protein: CAISPQSAGAFNSPLHF
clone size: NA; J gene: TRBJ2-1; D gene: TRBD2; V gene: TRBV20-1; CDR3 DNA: TGCAGTGCCAGTCGCGGGAGAGGGAATGAGCAGTTCTTC; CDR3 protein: CSASRGRGNEQFF
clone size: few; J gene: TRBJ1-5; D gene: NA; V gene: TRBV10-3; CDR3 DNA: TGTGCCACCAAAACTGACGGTAGCAATCAGCCCCAGCATTTT; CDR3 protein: CATKTDGSNQPQHF
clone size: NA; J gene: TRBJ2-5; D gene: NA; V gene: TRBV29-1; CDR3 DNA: TGCAGCGTCGCTGGTTCGACAGGCTTGGAGACCCAGTACTTC; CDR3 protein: CSVAGSTGLETQYF
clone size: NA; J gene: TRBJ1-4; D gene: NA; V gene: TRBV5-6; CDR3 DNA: TGTGCCAGCAGCTTACCGAGGCGTAATGAAAAACTGTTTTTT; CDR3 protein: CASSLPRRNEKLFF